These 17 T cell receptor beta chains were all obtained from the same sample, sequenced in a study of T cell repertoires and HLA-DP antigens. Repertoires were generated with immunoSEQ multiplex PCR, while TCRdb's copy carries only in-frame clones and drops some. Altogether 75,000 to 90,000 clones are present, about 89% being singletons, with the ten largest covering roughly 1.6%. Their specific antigens are unknown. The sample taken for sequencing was CD4+ T cells from PBMCs. These TCRs come from a man aged 45-65 years in good health and CMV-seronegative.

The gene calls are TRBV5-1 and TRBJ2-1; 9 nucleotides align to TRBD1. Germline V lookup: CDR1 SGHRS, CDR2 YFSETQ. This CDR3 is built from 13 residues. The V and J ends lost 5 bases and 8 bases, in that order; junction bases with no gene match: 5. The CDR3 coding sequence is TGCGCCAGCAGACGGACAGGGGTGGATGAGCAGTTCTTC. It yields the protein CASRRTGVDEQFF.

The rearrangement uses TRBV29-1 and TRBJ2-7, with D tentatively TRBD1 (5 bases). Germline lookup yields CDR1 SQVTM and CDR2 ANQGSEA. V dropped 2 bases and J dropped 1 base, with 12 bases sitting between them. CDR3 length equals 14 residues. CDR3 amino acids: CSVEPQGRSYEQYF. CDR3 DNA sequence: TGCAGCGTTGAACCCCAGGGAAGATCCTACGAGCAGTACTTC.

The J gene is TRBJ2-3, the V gene TRBV5-4; 8 bases are shared with TRBD2. CDR3 size: 17 residues. Germline assignment: CDR1 SGHNT and CDR2 YYREEE (reference sequence). The junction had 10 bases not matched to a gene; V was cut back by 4 bases and J by 0 bases. In nucleotides, the CDR3 is TGTGCCAGCAGCCCCATACTAGCGGATGCTAGCACAGATACGCAGTATTTT. Protein sequence: CASSPILADASTDTQYF.

CDR3 in DNA: TGTGCCAGCAGTGATACAGGCACAGATACGCAGTATTTT. Translated: CASSDTGTDTQYF. This sequence joins TRBV25-1 and TRBJ2-3; D is unresolved. Per the germline V gene, CDR1 is MGHDK and CDR2 is SYGVNS. This CDR3 contains 13 residues. The V end was cut by 3 bases, the J end by 1 base, with 5 bases between.

DNA of the CDR3: TGTGCCAGCAGCTGGGACAGGGTACGAGGCTACACCTTC. It translates to CASSWDRVRGYTF. V is TRBV7-2 and J is TRBJ1-2, with 9 bases fitting TRBD1. The CDR3 runs to 13 residues. The V gene's germline CDR1 is SGHTA and CDR2 FQGNSA. V was pared by 4 bases and J by 8 bases, with 5 bases of the junction left unmatched.

The V gene is TRBV7-2, the J gene TRBJ2-1, with 11 bases matching TRBD1. Trimming took 1 base from V and 5 from J; bases not matched to a gene: 4. The CDR3 sequence is 16 residues long. Germline assignment: CDR1 SGHTA and CDR2 FQGNSA. CDR3 sequence (DNA): TGTGCCAGCAGCTTAGGTGGGACAGGGGGGAACAATGAGCAGTTCTTC. Translation: CASSLGGTGGNNEQFF.

The chain couples TRBV7-6 to TRBJ2-7; D may correspond to TRBD1 or TRBD2 (6 bases each). Germline V gene sequence: CDR1 SGHVS, CDR2 FNYEAQ. There are 20 residues in the CDR3. Trimming took off 1 base at V and 2 bases at J, with 27 bases between the two ends. Written as DNA, the CDR3 is TGTGCCAGCAGCTTAGTTGGCCAGGGGTTAGCCGGGACTCAGGCCTACGAGCAGTACTTC. Its protein is CASSLVGQGLAGTQAYEQYF.

This clone was seen once. V gene TRBV6-9 combines with J gene TRBJ1-1; D is ambiguous. The germline CDR1 and CDR2 sequences are MNHGY and SVAAGI. CDR3 size: 12 residues. Trimming shortened V by 4 bases and J by 8 bases, and 11 bases separated the two germline ends. The CDR3 nucleotides read TGTGCCAGCAGTTTAACTACACAAGAAGCTTTCTTT. Protein product: CASSLTTQEAFF.

The rearrangement uses TRBV19 and TRBJ2-2, with 11 bases fitting TRBD1. Germline V gives CDR1 LNHDA, CDR2 SQIVND (reference sequence). V lost 7 bases to trimming and J lost 4 bases; unmatched junction nucleotides: 5. The CDR3 spans 15 residues. The CDR3 reads CASIWDRGSTGELFF. CDR3 bases: TGTGCCAGTATTTGGGACAGGGGGTCCACCGGGGAGCTGTTTTTT.

The sample holds a few counts of this clone. The chain combines TRBV20-1 with TRBJ2-7, with D perhaps matching TRBD1 (6 bases). V lost 5 bases and J lost 6, with 11 bases in between. Germline V gene sequence: CDR1 DFQATT, CDR2 SNEGSKA (reference sequence). This CDR3 region has 11 residues. DNA of the CDR3: TGCAGTGCTCGTTGGACAGCCGAGCAGTACTTC. Its translation is CSARWTAEQYF.

A single count supports this clone. The chain couples TRBV10-3 to TRBJ1-1; 9 nucleotides agree with TRBD1. The J segment lost 3 bases and the V segment lost 6 bases, leaving 5 bases of the junction unmatched. From germline, CDR1 is ENHRY and CDR2 SYGVKD. This CDR3 comprises 14 residues. CDR3 nucleotide sequence: TGTGCCATCAGCCCACAGGGGGCGCACACTGAAGCTTTCTTT. It translates to CAISPQGAHTEAFF.

The chain employs TRBV7-8 and TRBJ2-5; 8 nucleotides align to TRBD2. V dropped 5 bases and J dropped 2; count of bases not matched to a gene: 7. From germline, CDR1 is SGHVS and CDR2 FQNEAQ. The CDR3 is made up of 15 amino acids. Here the CDR3 reads CASSHGLARQETQYF. The CDR3 DNA is TGTGCCAGCAGCCACGGACTAGCCCGACAAGAGACCCAGTACTTC.

The chain uses TRBV18 and TRBJ2-3; 9 bases agree with TRBD1. The CDR3 is 16 amino acids. Germline loops: CDR1 KGHSH, CDR2 LQKENI. V gave up 0 bases and J gave up 5 bases; unmatched junction bases: 6. In DNA, the CDR3 is TGTGCCAGCTCACCACCGGGACAGGGCCGGGGAGATACGCAGTATTTT. This translates into CASSPPGQGRGDTQYF.

This sequence joins TRBV4-2 and TRBJ2-5; TRBD2 matches 15 bases. Trimming took 3 bases from V and 5 from J; bases not matched to a gene: 4. The germline gives CDR1 LGHNA, CDR2 YNFKEQ. The CDR3 runs to 16 residues. The CDR3 spells CASSHSGTSGGETQYF. The CDR3 nucleotides read TGTGCCAGCAGCCACTCCGGGACTAGCGGGGGGGAGACCCAGTACTTC.

The rearrangement links TRBV27 to TRBJ1-1, with D hard to call. The CDR3 totals 13 residues. The V gene's germline CDR1 is MNHEY and CDR2 SMNVEV (reference sequence). Trimming stripped 3 bases from V and 2 bases from J, with 7 bases between. The CDR3 sequence: CASSFSQNTEAFF. CDR3 sequence (DNA): TGTGCCAGCAGTTTTAGTCAAAACACTGAAGCTTTCTTT.

In its sample, this clone was seen a few times. The chain carries TRBV27 and TRBJ1-6, with D perhaps TRBD1 (5 bases). V was cut by 6 bases and J by 6 bases, with 12 bases left in between. The V gene's germline CDR1 is MNHEY and CDR2 SMNVEV (reference sequence). The CDR3 spans 14 residues. This CDR3 reads CASRRGTGNSPLHF. The CDR3 DNA follows: TGTGCCAGCAGGAGAGGGACCGGTAATTCACCCCTCCACTTT.

The chain uses TRBV5-4 and TRBJ2-2; 7 bases match TRBD2. Per germline, CDR1 SGHNT and CDR2 YYREEE (reference sequence). This CDR3 region has 15 residues. The trim removed 0 bases at V and 7 bases at J, leaving 6 bases unmatched. CDR3 residues: CASSLGGSGNGELFF. The CDR3, as DNA: TGTGCCAGCAGCTTGGGCGGGAGCGGGAACGGGGAGCTGTTTTTT.